The following is a T cell receptor (beta chain) sequence with its context. Authors' processing steps: Reference gene primer amplification in the assay estimated nucleated cell counts. Clones were sequenced by immunoSEQ multiplex PCR, and TCRdb holds only the in-frame ones, with some missing. From that table come the V and J calls and clone size; the DNA was used to work out D and trimming. The table shows 55,000 to 70,000 clones, with roughly 81% occurring only once. These data come from a study of blood T cell repertoires in COVID-19. Study as a whole: In each case, the material was cDNA or gDNA derived from T cells, B-cell-depleted T cells, or PBMCs.

This sequence originates from a man older than 75 with acute or convalescent COVID-19. Sample: peripheral blood.

CDR3 sequence reads: CASSFGQLNEKLFF. In DNA, the CDR3 is TGTGCCAGCAGCTTCGGACAACTTAATGAAAAACTGTTTTTT. The V gene is TRBV7-9, the J gene TRBJ1-4; D possibly corresponds to TRBD1 (5 bases). This CDR3 is built from 14 residues. Germline-derived CDR1 and CDR2 are SEHNR and FQNEAQ (reference sequence). Trimming stripped 3 bases from V and 4 bases from J, with 9 bases between.